This record concerns one TCR beta chain sequence. Its antigen is still unknown. Primers for the PCR totalled 60 Vbeta and 13 Jbeta. The assay was immunoSEQ multiplex PCR, and TCRdb's table has in-frame clones only and misses some. The data show 170,000 or so clones, with 75% to 85% seen just once and more than 5.5% held by the top ten. This record belongs to a study of cytomegalovirus exposure and HLA in healthy donors. Study-level information: Within the Caucasian-associated ancestry cluster were around 81% of the roughly 400 genotyped donors. Overall study results and limits: There were reportedly fewer N-insertions in an Asian-associated ancestry cluster than the roughly 670-donor mean, in a later analysis.

The ends were cut back, 5 bases at V and 6 bases at J, with 11 bases in the middle. The CDR3 covers 13 residues. CDR1 is SGHAT and CDR2 is FQNNGV in the germline V gene. The TCR was taken from a young man in good health and CMV-seropositive. Sequencing was done on a sample of PBMCs. V usage is TRBV11-2 and J usage is TRBJ2-1; D possibly corresponds to TRBD2 (6 bases). The DNA for the CDR3 is TGTGCCAGCAGCCCTACTAGCATCAATGAGCAGTTCTTC. Amino acids: CASSPTSINEQFF.